One and the same sample provided the 18 T cell receptor beta chains below, sequenced in a study of cytomegalovirus exposure and HLA in healthy donors. The PCR made use of 60 Vbeta and 13 Jbeta primers. This table comes from immunoSEQ multiplex PCR, and its TCRdb copy is limited to in-frame clones, with some not included. The sample records approximately 100,000 clones, 75% to 90% being singletons. The sequenced material came from PBMCs. Source of these receptors: a young man in good health and CMV-seronegative.

The chain has TRBV14 and TRBJ1-1; 7 bases line up with TRBD1. The V gene end was trimmed by 0 bases and the J gene end by 4 bases; junction bases not matched to a gene: 2. CDR1 and CDR2 from the germline V gene are SGHDN and FVKESK. CDR3 size: 14 residues. The CDR3 region is CASSQEDRSTEAFF. Written as DNA, the CDR3 is TGTGCCAGCAGCCAAGAGGACAGGTCCACTGAAGCTTTCTTT.

The chain joins TRBV25-1 to TRBJ2-2, with TRBD2 as a possible D gene (5 bases). Trimming took 6 bases from V and 5 from J, leaving 13 bases between them. Germline values: CDR1 MGHDK, CDR2 SYGVNS. This CDR3 has 14 residues. Here the CDR3 reads CASRDKGGTGELFF. The CDR3 DNA reads TGTGCCAGCAGAGACAAAGGAGGTACCGGGGAGCTGTTTTTT.

CDR3 in amino acids: CASRGALSNEKLFF. CDR3 nucleotides: TGTGCCAGCAGGGGGGCCCTATCGAATGAAAAACTGTTTTTT. The chain has TRBV27 and TRBJ1-4; perhaps TRBD1 as D (6 bases). The CDR3 is 14 residues long. The V and J ends lost 6 bases and 5 bases respectively, with 13 bases between them. Per the germline V gene, CDR1 is MNHEY and CDR2 is SMNVEV (reference sequence).

V gene TRBV19 combines with J gene TRBJ2-7; D remains unclear. Germline V gives CDR1 LNHDA, CDR2 SQIVND (reference sequence). CDR3 length equals 16 residues. The V and J ends lost 2 bases and 0 bases respectively, with 14 bases between them. CDR3 region: CASSITVTLSSYEQYF. CDR3 DNA sequence: TGTGCCAGTAGTATAACCGTGACTCTGAGCTCCTACGAGCAGTACTTC.

V gene TRBV7-9 combines with J gene TRBJ2-7; D might be TRBD2 (5 bases). CDR3 size: 14 residues. The V gene lost 0 bases and the J gene lost 4 bases, with 10 bases spanning the gap. In germline, CDR1 is SEHNR, CDR2 FQNEAQ (reference sequence). The CDR3 DNA reads as TGTGCCAGCAGCTTAGCGGGAGTGAGTTACGAGCAGTACTTC. Its protein is CASSLAGVSYEQYF.

The chain combines TRBV10-3 with TRBJ2-5; D ambiguous. Germline V lookup: CDR1 ENHRY, CDR2 SYGVKD. V lost 2 bases to trimming and J lost 5 bases, with 9 bases between them. This CDR3 contains 13 residues. This CDR3 reads CAISETEVETQYF. Written as DNA, the CDR3 is TGTGCCATCAGTGAGACCGAGGTGGAGACCCAGTACTTC.

The rearrangement links TRBV29-1 to TRBJ1-1; D gene ambiguous. The CDR3 spans 14 residues. The V end was cut by 1 base, the J end by 5 bases, with 14 bases between. Germline values: CDR1 SQVTM, CDR2 ANQGSEA. This CDR3 is CSVEGVLAGTEAFF. CDR3 coding DNA: TGCAGCGTTGAAGGGGTCTTGGCAGGTACTGAAGCTTTCTTT.

V usage is TRBV5-1 and J usage is TRBJ2-5; 11 bases align to TRBD2. V dropped 0 bases and J dropped 4; count of bases not matched to a gene: 5. Germline loops: CDR1 SGHRS, CDR2 YFSETQ. The CDR3 contains 16 residues. CDR3 protein: CASSLELAGGGETQYF. CDR3 DNA sequence: TGCGCCAGCAGCTTGGAGCTAGCGGGGGGCGGAGAGACCCAGTACTTC.

The chain couples TRBV10-3 to TRBJ1-1, with D possibly TRBD1 on 6 matching bases. Germline CDR1 reads ENHRY; CDR2 reads SYGVKD. The CDR3 totals 12 residues. Trimming shortened V by 6 bases and J by 5 bases, and 10 bases separated the two germline ends. In DNA, the CDR3 is TGTGCCATCAGGTCAGGGGATACTGAAGCTTTCTTT. Translated, it gives CAIRSGDTEAFF.

This clone showed up just once. The chain carries TRBV30 and TRBJ2-7; no clear D. Germline CDR1 GTSNPN, CDR2 SVGIG (reference sequence). This CDR3 is built from 14 residues. V dropped 1 base and J dropped 3 bases, with 13 bases sitting between them. The DNA for the CDR3 is TGTGCCTGGAGTGCTACCCAAGCGAGCTACGAGCAGTACTTC. As protein: CAWSATQASYEQYF.

The V gene is TRBV4-1, the J gene TRBJ2-7, with a weak D call TRBD1 (6 bases). Trimming stripped 4 bases from V and 7 bases from J, with 29 bases between. The germline V gene has CDR1 MGHRA and CDR2 YSYEKL. The length of the CDR3 is 18 residues. CDR3 bases: TGCGCCAGCAGCCCCACAATACGTACCTCACAGGGAAGTAGGGAGCAGTACTTC. Its protein is CASSPTIRTSQGSREQYF.

Comments on this clone: Relative to the germline gene, one junction end is altered; a read error may explain this. This rearrangement joins TRBV20-1 to TRBJ1-4; tentative D call: TRBD1 (6 bases). CDR3 size: 10 residues. From germline, CDR1 is DFQATT and CDR2 SNEGSKA (reference sequence). The chain's CDR3 is CSTDSGVTYF. The CDR3 DNA sequence: TGCAGTACCGACTCAGGGGTGACATATTTT.

V gene TRBV14 combines with J gene TRBJ1-6; 7 bases are shared with TRBD1. This CDR3 contains 13 residues. After removal of 4 bases from V and 13 bases from J, the junction contained 7 bases not matched to a gene. The germline CDR1 and CDR2 sequences are SGHDN and FVKESK. Here the CDR3 DNA reads TGTGCCAGCAGCCGACAGGGATCCGATCCCCTCCACTTT. Protein product: CASSRQGSDPLHF.

V usage is TRBV6-1 and J usage is TRBJ2-3; possibly TRBD2 for D (5 bases). The germline gives CDR1 MNHNS, CDR2 SASEGT. The CDR3 is made up of 15 amino acids. Trimming cost V 6 bases and J 4 bases, with 17 bases left between them. CDR3 protein: CASSRTVSTPDTQYF. The DNA of the CDR3 is TGTGCCAGCAGCAGGACTGTCTCGACTCCAGATACGCAGTATTTT.

This clone was observed a single time. The gene calls are TRBV10-3 and TRBJ2-1; 9 bases map to TRBD1. CDR1 and CDR2 (germline): ENHRY, SYGVKD. The CDR3 runs 15 residues. The trim removed 4 bases at V and 6 bases at J, leaving 7 bases unmatched. The CDR3 region is CAISASAGQGNEQFF. CDR3 in DNA: TGTGCCATCAGTGCCAGCGCGGGACAGGGCAATGAGCAGTTCTTC.

The CDR3 coding sequence is TGTGCCAGCAGCGTAGAGGCAGGGAAATATGGCTACACCTTC. Its translation: CASSVEAGKYGYTF. The chain couples TRBV9 to TRBJ1-2, with a weak D call TRBD1 (5 bases). The CDR3 contains 14 residues. Trimming cost V 0 bases and J 5 bases, with 11 bases left between them. The V gene's germline CDR1 is SGDLS and CDR2 YYNGEE.

Here the CDR3 reads CASSSAGTGGSRYEQYF. The CDR3 DNA reads TGTGCCAGCAGCTCCGCCGGGACAGGAGGGTCTAGGTACGAGCAGTACTTC. The V call is TRBV5-6, the J call TRBJ2-7; 8 nucleotides line up with TRBD1. The CDR3 consists of 17 residues. V gave up 3 bases and J gave up 4 bases; unmatched junction bases: 15. CDR1 is SGHDT, CDR2 YYEEEE, per germline.

This chain links TRBV5-1 with TRBJ2-1; 13 positions match TRBD2. The CDR3 has 17 residues. Germline V gene data show CDR1 as SGHRS and CDR2 as YFSETQ. The V segment lost 1 base and the J segment 4 bases; nucleotides outside the gene matches: 5. The CDR3 region is CASSLLLAGGGYNEQFF. The DNA for the CDR3 is TGCGCCAGCAGCTTGTTACTAGCGGGAGGGGGTTACAATGAGCAGTTCTTC. Combining the CDR3 with reference TRBV5-1 and TRBJ2-1 gives the whole variable domain KAGVTQTPRYLIKTRGQQVTLSCSPISGHRSVSWYQQTPGQGLQFLFEYFSETQRNKGNFPGRFSGRQFSNSRSEMNVSTLELGDSALYLCASSLLLAGGGYNEQFFGPGTRLTVL.